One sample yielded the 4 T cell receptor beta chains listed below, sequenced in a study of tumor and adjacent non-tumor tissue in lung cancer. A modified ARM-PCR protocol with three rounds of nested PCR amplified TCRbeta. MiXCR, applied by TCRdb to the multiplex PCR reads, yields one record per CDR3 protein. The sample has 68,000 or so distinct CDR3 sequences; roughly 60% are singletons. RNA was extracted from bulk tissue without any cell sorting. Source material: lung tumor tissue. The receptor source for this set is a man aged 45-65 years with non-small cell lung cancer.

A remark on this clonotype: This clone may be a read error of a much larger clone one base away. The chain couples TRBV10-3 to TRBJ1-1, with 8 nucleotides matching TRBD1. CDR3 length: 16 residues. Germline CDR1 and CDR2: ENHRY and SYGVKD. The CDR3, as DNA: TGTGCCATCAGTGAGTCCAGGGGGCGAAGGGACACTAAAGCTTTCTTT. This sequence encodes CAISESRGRRDTKAFF.

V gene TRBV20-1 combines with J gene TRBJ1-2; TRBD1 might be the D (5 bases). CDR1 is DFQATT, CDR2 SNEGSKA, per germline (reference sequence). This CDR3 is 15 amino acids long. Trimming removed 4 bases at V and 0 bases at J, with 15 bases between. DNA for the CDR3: TGCAGTGCTATATATGGCAGGGCTACTAACTATGGCTACACCTTC. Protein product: CSAIYGRATNYGYTF.

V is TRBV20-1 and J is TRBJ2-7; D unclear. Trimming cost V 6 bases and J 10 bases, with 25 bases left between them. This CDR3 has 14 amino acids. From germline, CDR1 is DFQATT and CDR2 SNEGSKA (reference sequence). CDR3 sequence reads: CSARGGTPATEQYF. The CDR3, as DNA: TGCAGTGCCCGAGGCGGCACCCCCGCTACCGAACAGTACTTC.

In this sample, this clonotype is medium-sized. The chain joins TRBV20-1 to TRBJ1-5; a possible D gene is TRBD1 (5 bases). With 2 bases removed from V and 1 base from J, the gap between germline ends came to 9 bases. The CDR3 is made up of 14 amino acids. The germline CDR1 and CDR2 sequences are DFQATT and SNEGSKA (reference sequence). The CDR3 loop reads CSARRAGSNQPQHF. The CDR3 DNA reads TGCAGTGCTAGAAGGGCAGGGAGCAATCAGCCCCAGCATTTT.